This TCR beta chain was observed in a study of beta chain features in type 1 diabetes. Overall study results and limits: Since sequencing was performed on cDNA, cells with high TCR expression could be over-represented. Type 1 diabetes patients had TCRB CDR3s that were shorter (moderately but significantly so) in all four CD4+ subsets. Any role of HLA type in TCRB rearrangement remained unresolved here. Relative to healthy donors, patients appeared to have naive, central memory and Treg TCRB repertoires that were more similar.

Concerning this clone itself: Its antigen is not identified.

The length of the CDR3 is 17 residues. V dropped 5 bases and J dropped 3; count of bases not matched to a gene: 12. Germline V gene data show CDR1 as MDHEN and CDR2 as SYDVKM. The isolated RNA, all of it, was reverse transcribed, so expressed TCRB transcripts were what got sequenced. The method was immunoSEQ multiplex PCR; TCRdb's version includes in-frame clones alone and lacks a portion of them. The sample shows fewer than 250,000 clones, 13% to 15% of them seen only once. The sequenced sample was naive CD4+ T cells from blood. This chain links TRBV28 with TRBJ1-5, with 8 positions matching TRBD1. The TCR comes from a woman aged 40 to 50 in good health. The CDR3 nucleotides read TGTGCCAGCAGTCCAGCCACAGGGGGGATTAACAATCAGCCCCAGCATTTT. Amino acid sequence: CASSPATGGINNQPQHF.